A selection of T cell receptor beta chains follows, all from one sample in a study of vaccination effects on CD4 cells after COVID-19. For these TCRs, the target antigens are not known. Clones were sequenced by immunoSEQ multiplex PCR, and TCRdb holds only the in-frame ones, with some missing. Of 70,000 or so clones in the sample, 60% to 80% are singletons; the top ten hold approximately 2%. The specimen was CD4+ T cells from PBMCs cultured without peptide, collected before COVID-19 vaccination. The receptors originated from a human donor who received a COVID-19 vaccine. CDR3s include the opening cysteine and the closing phenylalanine or tryptophan. D genes are given only for firm matches.

j_call,v_call,cdr3_length,d_call,cdr3_aa,cdr3_nt
TRBJ1-2,TRBV6-5,14,.,CASSYSGTSRGYTF,TGTGCCAGCAGTTACTCGGGGACATCGAGAGGCTACACCTTC
TRBJ2-6,TRBV5-1,15,.,CASSLQGSGANVLTF,TGCGCCAGCAGCTTACAGGGCTCCGGGGCCAACGTCCTGACTTTC
TRBJ1-5,TRBV28,17,TRBD1,CASTIVPGQGDSQPQHF,TGTGCCAGCACCATAGTACCGGGACAGGGGGACAGTCAGCCCCAGCATTTT
TRBJ2-1,TRBV15,16,TRBD2,CATSRDLTSGGWEQFF,TGTGCCACCAGCAGAGATCTAACTAGCGGGGGGTGGGAGCAGTTCTTC
TRBJ2-1,TRBV29-1,12,.,CSLGGVGYEQFF,TGCAGCCTCGGTGGGGTTGGGTATGAGCAGTTCTTC
TRBJ1-3,TRBV28,16,.,CASSNPGGDSGNTIYF,TGTGCCAGCAGTAACCCGGGTGGGGACTCTGGAAACACCATATATTTT
TRBJ2-5,TRBV4-3,13,.,CASSRKHGETQYF,TGCGCCAGCAGCCGGAAACATGGGGAGACCCAGTACTTC
TRBJ2-3,TRBV7-9,15,TRBD1,CASSLAGQGADTQYF,TGTGCCAGCAGCTTAGCCGGACAGGGGGCAGATACGCAGTATTTT
TRBJ1-4,TRBV2,13,.,CASRTVWSEKLFF,TGTGCCAGCAGGACCGTCTGGAGTGAAAAACTGTTTTTT
TRBJ1-5,TRBV10-3,16,.,CAISEFGGLSNQPQHF,TGTGCCATCAGTGAGTTTGGGGGTCTTAGCAATCAGCCCCAGCATTTT
TRBJ2-1,TRBV7-3,17,.,CASSLGHLGRARNEQFF,TGTGCCAGCAGCTTAGGTCATTTGGGCAGGGCGAGGAATGAGCAGTTCTTC
TRBJ1-6,TRBV5-1,14,TRBD1,CASSTGTAPSTLHF,TGCGCCAGCAGCACCGGGACAGCCCCCTCTACCCTCCACTTT
TRBJ2-3,TRBV27,14,TRBD1,CASSLGQVLDTQYF,TGTGCCAGCAGTTTAGGACAGGTTTTAGATACGCAGTATTTT